This is a list of T cell receptor beta chains from one sample in a study of human T cells and chemical hapten exposure. TCRdb ran MiXCR on the RACE reads and lists one entry per CDR3 protein. The sample lists 350,000 to 400,000 distinct CDR3 sequences; roughly 4.6% were seen once. The sequencing used whole blood, collected in connection with sensitization to the hapten diphenylcyclopropenone (DPC). The source of these receptors is a woman in her forties or fifties with alopecia areata. Some clones in this sample may be carry-over from other donors' samples. Both conserved end residues are part of each CDR3. D genes are given only for firm matches. The size entry is marked missing in some rows and otherwise reads once, few, many or a size class.

v_gene	d_gene	len	abundance	j_gene	CDR3aa	CDR3nt
TRBV5-1	TRBD2	13	-	TRBJ2-1	CASSTGGRNEQFF	TGCGCCAGCAGCACGGGGGGGAGGAATGAGCAGTTCTTC
TRBV29-1	-	14	few	TRBJ1-1	CSVDTDRGPTEAFF	TGCAGCGTCGATACCGACAGAGGTCCCACTGAAGCTTTCTTT
TRBV20-1	-	17	-	TRBJ2-3	CSAYRLEGGGGTDTQYF	TGCAGTGCATATCGACTAGAGGGAGGGGGGGGCACAGATACGCAGTATTTT
TRBV9	-	14	many	TRBJ1-3	CASSVTASGNTIYF	TGTGCCAGCAGCGTAACAGCTTCTGGAAACACCATATATTTT
TRBV4-3	-	14	many	TRBJ2-7	CASSQGTGNREQYF	TGCGCCAGCAGCCAAGGCACAGGGAATCGCGAGCAGTACTTC
TRBV29-1	-	11	many	TRBJ1-1	CSWGAGTEAFF	TGCAGCTGGGGGGCAGGGACTGAAGCTTTCTTT
TRBV30	-	12	-	TRBJ1-1	CAAPGVNTEAFF	TGTGCCGCCCCAGGGGTAAACACTGAAGCTTTCTTT
TRBV24-1	-	14	few	TRBJ2-2	CATSDPGSTGELFF	TGTGCCACCAGTGATCCGGGGTCCACCGGGGAGCTGTTTTTT
TRBV6-2/TRBV6-3	TRBD2	17	many	TRBJ2-7	CASSYLGLAGGSYEQYF	TGTGCCAGCAGTTATCTGGGACTAGCGGGAGGCAGCTACGAGCAGTACTTC
TRBV7-2	-	18	many	TRBJ2-1	CASSLAGSVGLVSDEQFF	TGTGCCAGCAGCTTAGCAGGGTCGGTCGGTCTCGTTAGCGATGAGCAGTTCTTC
TRBV7-6	TRBD1	15	many	TRBJ1-4	CASSLGTGGNEKLFF	TGTGCCAGCAGCTTAGGGACAGGTGGAAATGAAAAACTGTTTTTT
TRBV6-5	-	15	-	TRBJ2-5	CASSSPRTEQETQYF	TGTGCCAGCAGTTCCCCGAGAACAGAACAAGAGACCCAGTACTTC
TRBV6-5	-	15	-	TRBJ1-2	CASSYTGQGPNGYTF	TGTGCCAGTAGTTACACGGGGCAGGGGCCTAATGGCTACACCTTC